This T cell receptor (beta chain) comes out of a study of human T cells and chemical hapten exposure. Study-level results: Among TCRs, those above 1 in 1000 frequency were unaffected by DPC sensitization.

TCRdb ran MiXCR on the 5' RACE reads and lists one entry per CDR3 protein. The sample contains under 150,000 distinct CDR3 sequences, 15% to 20% of which appear only once. This clonotype was seen a few times. The antigen remains unidentified. Trimming pared 6 bases from V and 8 bases from J, leaving 13 bases between. CDR3 size: 12 residues. CDR1 and CDR2 from the germline V gene are SEHNR and FQNEAQ (reference sequence). The total RNA was obtained from whole blood that was not fractionated. The rearrangement links TRBV7-9 to TRBJ1-2; D unclear. This clonotype was sampled from a human donor in good health. This CDR3 is CASRTPVYGYTF. CDR3 DNA: TGTGCCAGCAGGACCCCTGTCTACGGCTACACCTTC.